The subject of this entry is one T cell receptor beta chain. Antigen: not known. Second-dose intervals of approximately 4 or approximately 12 weeks were pooled. These data come from a study of T cell responses to AZD1222 COVID-19 vaccine. Study-level points and caveats: Just 5 or 6 AZD1222 recipients tested seropositive at baseline. White British people made up most donors, females outnumbered males, and clonal diversity was possibly underestimated.

Measured with immunoSEQ multiplex PCR; TCRdb has only the in-frame clones, and not every one. The top ten clones hold roughly 1.9% of a sample with 180,000 or so clones, approximately 91% of them seen once. The trim removed 2 bases at V and 9 bases at J, leaving 8 bases unmatched. The CDR3 consists of 15 residues. Germline CDR1 SGHDT, CDR2 YYEEEE. The gene calls are TRBV5-6 and TRBJ2-1; 10 nucleotides align to TRBD2. The TCR originated in an adult who received the AZD1222 COVID-19 vaccine. The source material was peripheral blood, sampled 28 days after the second AZD1222 dose. This CDR3 reads CASSFWLAGDGEQFF. DNA of the CDR3: TGTGCCAGCAGCTTTTGGCTAGCGGGGGACGGTGAGCAGTTCTTC.